This T cell receptor (beta chain) was profiled in a study of CD8+ T cells in alopecia areata. Whole-study context: Treated patients were given 5 to 10 mg oral tofacitinib twice daily. For 6 to 18 months, tofacitinib was taken, and 6 months off drug followed.

Treatment specified: oral pan-JAK inhibitor, 5-10 mg twice daily. RNA, once extracted, was reverse transcribed into cDNA for use as the sequencing template. Clones were read by immunoSEQ multiplex PCR, and TCRdb kept only the in-frame ones, dropping some. The table shows around 190,000 clones, with approximately 60% occurring only once. Per the germline V gene, CDR1 is SNHLY and CDR2 is FYNNEI. The CDR3 is 13 amino acids. V lost 1 base and J lost 9, with 10 bases in between. The genes are TRBV2 and TRBJ2-1, with a tentative D call TRBD2 (5 bases). The TCR sequence derives from a human donor with alopecia areata. The source was CD4+ T cells sorted from blood, collected at week 4, from a patient treated with tofacitinib. CDR3 DNA: TGTGCCAGCAGTGAAGAAAGAGGGTTTGAGCAGTTCTTC. Its protein product is CASSEERGFEQFF.